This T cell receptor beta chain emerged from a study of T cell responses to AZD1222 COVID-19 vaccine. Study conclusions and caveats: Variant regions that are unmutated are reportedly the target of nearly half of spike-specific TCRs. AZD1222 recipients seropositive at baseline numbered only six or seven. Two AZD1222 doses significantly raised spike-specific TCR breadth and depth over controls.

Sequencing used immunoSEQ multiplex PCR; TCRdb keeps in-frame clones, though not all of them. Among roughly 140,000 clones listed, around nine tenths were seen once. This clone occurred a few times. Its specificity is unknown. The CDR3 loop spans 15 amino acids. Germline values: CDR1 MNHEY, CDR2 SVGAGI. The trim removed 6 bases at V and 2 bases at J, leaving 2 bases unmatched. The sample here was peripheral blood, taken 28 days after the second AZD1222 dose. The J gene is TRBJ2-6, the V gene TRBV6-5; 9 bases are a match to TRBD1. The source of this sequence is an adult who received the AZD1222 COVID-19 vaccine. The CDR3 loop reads CASSRDRAGANVLTF. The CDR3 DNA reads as TGTGCCAGCAGCCGGGACAGGGCTGGGGCCAACGTCCTGACTTTC.